One sample yielded the 22 T cell receptor beta chains listed below, sequenced in a study of response to subunit inactivated influenza vaccine. TCRdb independently ran MiXCR on the RT-PCR reads; one entry per CDR3 protein. The data show 610,000 or so distinct CDR3 sequences, with 12% to 15% seen just once and 11% held by the top ten. The source was PBMCs from blood, collected roughly 13 days after vaccination. The origin of the receptors is a man aged 50-59 years who received an inactivated influenza vaccine.

In its sample, this clonotype was seen a few times. The J gene is TRBJ2-7, the V gene TRBV18; TRBD2 matches 7 bases. CDR1 is KGHSH, CDR2 LQKENI, per germline. V shed 2 bases, J shed 6 bases, and the junction held 10 bases outside the gene matches. This CDR3 contains 15 residues. In nucleotides, the CDR3 is TGTGCCAGCTCACCATGGGCCGGACTAGATTTCGAGCAGTACTTC. This encodes CASSPWAGLDFEQYF.

This chain joins TRBV18 and TRBJ1-1; TRBD1 matches 9 bases. CDR3 size: 14 residues. The germline V gene encodes CDR1 KGHSH and CDR2 LQKENI. The ends lost 6 bases at V and 3 bases at J; junction bases unmatched: 5. CDR3 sequence: CASSSQGADTEAFF. Here the CDR3 DNA reads TGTGCCAGCTCGTCACAGGGGGCGGACACTGAAGCTTTCTTT.

The CDR3 is CSAHRDRGSYEQYF. DNA of the CDR3: TGCAGTGCACACCGGGACAGGGGGTCCTACGAGCAGTACTTC. The rearrangement joins TRBV20-1 to TRBJ2-7; TRBD1 aligns across 11 bases. Per the germline V gene, CDR1 is DFQATT and CDR2 is SNEGSKA (reference sequence). The CDR3 consists of 14 residues. The V and J ends lost 6 bases and 1 base, in that order; junction bases with no gene match: 5.

This clonotype has a count of ten or more. The rearrangement uses TRBV28 and TRBJ2-7; TRBD2 matches 11 bases. Trimming at V came to 8 bases and at J to 3 bases, leaving 0 bases not matched to a gene. CDR1 and CDR2 (germline): MDHEN, SYDVKM. CDR3 size: 12 residues. The CDR3 region is CASGTSGYEQYF. The CDR3 nucleotides read TGTGCCAGCGGGACTAGCGGCTACGAGCAGTACTTC.

A remark on this clonotype: A read error may produce the germline difference seen at one junction end. The DNA for the CDR3 is TGTGCCAGCAATTACTCGAGGCGGGAGGAGATCTTC. Amino acid sequence: CASNYSRREEIF. V gene TRBV6-5 combines with J gene TRBJ2-1; 8 nucleotides match TRBD2. CDR1 and CDR2 from the germline V gene are MNHEY and SVGAGI. The CDR3 runs to 12 residues.

The gene calls are TRBV4-3 and TRBJ2-2, with 9 bases aligning to TRBD1. Germline V gene data show CDR1 as LGHNA and CDR2 as YSLEER. The CDR3 runs 16 residues. V trimming: 1 base; J trimming: 5 bases; junction bases outside the gene matches: 5. The CDR3 here is CASSQATGGGTGELFF. The CDR3 DNA is TGCGCCAGCAGCCAAGCGACAGGGGGAGGGACCGGGGAGCTGTTTTTT.

A few counts support this clonotype. The chain recombines TRBV5-6 with TRBJ2-1, with D possibly being TRBD1 or TRBD2 (5 bases each). CDR1 SGHDT and CDR2 YYEEEE come from the germline V gene. Trimming stripped 4 bases from V and 6 bases from J, with 14 bases between. The CDR3 sequence is 14 residues long. The CDR3 DNA reads as TGTGCCAGCAGCAATCGCAGGGAGTCCAATGAGCAGTTCTTC. The encoded protein is CASSNRRESNEQFF.

This chain uses TRBV11-2 with TRBJ2-3, with 11 bases fitting TRBD2. V was clipped by 4 bases and J by 0 bases; unmatched bases: 9. This CDR3 contains 18 residues. Per the germline V gene, CDR1 is SGHAT and CDR2 is FQNNGV. The CDR3 loop is CASSYLAGGPRSTDTQYF. CDR3 bases: TGTGCCAGCAGCTACTTAGCGGGGGGGCCTCGAAGCACAGATACGCAGTATTTT. Combining the CDR3 with reference TRBV11-2 and TRBJ2-3 gives the whole variable domain EAGVAQSPRYKIIEKRQSVAFWCNPISGHATLYWYQQILGQGPKLLIQFQNNGVVDDSQLPKDRFSAERLKGVDSTLKIQPAKLEDSAVYLCASSYLAGGPRSTDTQYFGPGTRLTVL.

The chain has TRBV4-1 and TRBJ2-3; 11 bases match TRBD2. Germline CDR1 reads MGHRA; CDR2 reads YSYEKL. This CDR3 contains 18 residues. J lost 2 bases, V lost 0 bases, and 7 bases had no gene match. CDR3 protein: CASSQDAALAGVTDTQYF. As DNA, the CDR3 is TGCGCCAGCAGCCAAGATGCGGCACTAGCGGGGGTCACAGATACGCAGTATTTT.

Only a few counts were recorded for this clonotype. CDR3 DNA sequence: TGTGCCATCAGTAGACAGGCCAATGAGCAGTTCTTC. It yields the protein CAISRQANEQFF. The gene calls are TRBV10-3 and TRBJ2-1, with a possible D match to TRBD1 (6 bases). The germline V and J ends were trimmed by 5 bases and 6 bases, with 8 bases remaining between them. In germline, CDR1 is ENHRY, CDR2 SYGVKD. The CDR3 runs 12 residues.

This rearrangement joins TRBV25-1 to TRBJ2-3; 11 bases are a match to TRBD1. The trim removed 4 bases at V and 2 bases at J, leaving 8 bases unmatched. Germline CDR1 MGHDK, CDR2 SYGVNS. The CDR3 contains 17 residues. The CDR3 nucleotides read TGTGCCAGCAGTGGATACGGGACAGGGGGGACCACAGATACGCAGTATTTT. This encodes CASSGYGTGGTTDTQYF.

This clonotype was counted only a few times. The V call is TRBV14, the J call TRBJ2-1, with unresolved D. Germline CDR1 and CDR2: SGHDN and FVKESK. This CDR3 has 15 residues. Trimming left V 4 bases short and J 6 bases short, with 16 bases between. CDR3 region: CASSPKSGRLNEQFF. DNA for the CDR3: TGTGCCAGCAGCCCCAAAAGTGGACGGCTCAATGAGCAGTTCTTC.

This clonotype was seen at least ten times. The rearrangement uses TRBV6-1 and TRBJ1-2, with D perhaps matching TRBD1 (6 bases). CDR3 length: 13 amino acids. Trimming took off 8 bases at V and 4 bases at J, with 14 bases between the two ends. The germline V gene has CDR1 MNHNS and CDR2 SASEGT. As DNA, the CDR3 is TGTGCCAGCGTAGTTCAGGGGATCTATGGCTACACCTTC. This sequence encodes CASVVQGIYGYTF.

Only a few counts were recorded for this clonotype. This chain links TRBV20-1 with TRBJ2-2; D uncertain. Trimming took off 0 bases at V and 5 bases at J, with 7 bases between the two ends. CDR3 size: 13 residues. Germline assignment: CDR1 DFQATT and CDR2 SNEGSKA (reference sequence). The CDR3 loop reads CSARDWLTGELFF. In nucleotides, the CDR3 is TGCAGTGCTAGAGATTGGTTGACCGGGGAGCTGTTTTTT.

This rearrangement joins TRBV20-1 to TRBJ2-7; tentative D call: TRBD2 (6 bases). The length of the CDR3 is 13 residues. The V gene's germline CDR1 is DFQATT and CDR2 SNEGSKA (reference sequence). V gave up 5 bases and J gave up 3 bases, with 14 bases separating them. Here the CDR3 reads CSAFTGLSYEQYF. CDR3 in DNA: TGCAGTGCTTTCACGGGACTCAGCTACGAGCAGTACTTC.

The V and J genes are TRBV20-1 and TRBJ2-1; 11 bases are a match to TRBD2. J gave up 5 bases and V 2 bases, and 8 bases lay outside the gene matches. CDR1 is DFQATT, CDR2 SNEGSKA, per germline (reference sequence). This CDR3 region has 16 residues. The chain's CDR3 is CSARLSLAGGNNEQFF. The DNA of the CDR3 is TGCAGTGCTAGACTGAGCTTAGCGGGAGGGAACAATGAGCAGTTCTTC.

J is TRBJ2-1 and V is TRBV6-2 or TRBV6-3, with TRBD2 as a possible D gene (6 bases). The CDR3 is made up of 17 amino acids. CDR1 is MNHEY and CDR2 is SVGEGT in the germline V gene. Trimming stripped 2 bases from V and 8 bases from J, with 22 bases between. CDR3 sequence reads: CASSYSPLAWSEHEQFF. Here the CDR3 DNA reads TGTGCCAGCAGTTACAGTCCCCTAGCGTGGAGCGAGCATGAGCAGTTCTTC.

A remark on this clonotype: This may arise from a read error, as a much more abundant clone is one base away. J is TRBJ2-2 and V is TRBV6-1; no clear D. The CDR3 has 13 residues. V was trimmed by 7 bases and J by 0 bases, leaving 6 bases between them. Looked up from germline, CDR1 is MNHNS and CDR2 is SASEGT. CDR3 loop: CASMGPNTGELFF. Written as DNA, the CDR3 is TGTGCCAGCATGGGCCCGAACACCGGGGAGCTGTTTTTT.

This clonotype was observed a few times. The chain joins TRBV12-3 or TRBV12-4 to TRBJ1-1; 8 bases fit TRBD1. This CDR3 spans 16 amino acids. Unmatched junction bases numbered 9, after V lost 3 bases and J lost 3 bases. CDR3 protein: CASSFRTGGSDTEAFF. The CDR3 coding sequence is TGTGCCAGCAGTTTCCGAACAGGGGGATCTGACACTGAAGCTTTCTTT.

In this sample, this clonotype turned up a few times. CDR3 sequence: CSVEVSGGNEQFF. CDR3 nucleotide sequence: TGCAGCGTTGAAGTGTCTGGGGGGAATGAGCAGTTCTTC. The V call is TRBV29-1, the J call TRBJ2-1; a weak D match, TRBD2 (6 bases). This CDR3 contains 13 residues. Germline values: CDR1 SQVTM, CDR2 ANQGSEA. Trimming cost V 1 base and J 7 bases, with 11 bases left between them.

In this sample, this clonotype turned up a few times. The V call is TRBV6-5, the J call TRBJ1-1; no firm D call. The germline V gene has CDR1 MNHEY and CDR2 SVGAGI. The V and J ends lost 4 bases and 8 bases respectively, with 20 bases between them. This CDR3 is 15 amino acids long. In DNA, the CDR3 is TGTGCCAGCAGTTCTGGCAGCCTATATCTCTCCGAAGCTTTCTTT. Encoded protein: CASSSGSLYLSEAFF.

CDR3 loop: CASSWTGGRRLETQYF. CDR3 bases: TGTGCCAGCAGTTGGACAGGGGGCCGGCGTCTAGAGACCCAGTACTTC. The chain has TRBV27 and TRBJ2-5, with 11 nucleotides matching TRBD1. In germline, CDR1 is MNHEY, CDR2 SMNVEV (reference sequence). The CDR3 runs 16 residues. Germline trimming cut 4 bases from V and 4 bases from J; bases unmatched to any gene: 8.